There are many counts of the clone carrying this TCR beta chain. Its target is not known. This specimen belongs to a study of breast tumors, draining lymph nodes, adjacent tissues. Each CDR3 protein is one row after TCRdb ran MiXCR on the multiplex PCR reads. This sample has some 200,000 distinct CDR3 sequences; approximately 31% occur once, and the top ten carry around 4.5%. Trimming stripped 3 bases from V and 6 bases from J, with 18 bases between. The CDR3 spans 15 residues. Germline V gives CDR1 DFQATT, CDR2 SNEGSKA (reference sequence). Points from the study as a whole: Most tumor T cells seemingly derive from lymph node, then expand in tumor. That most tumor T cells come from lymph nodes remained unproven.

The lymph nodes were axillary draining lymph nodes from breast cancer patients. The clonotype was recovered from a female donor with breast cancer. Some clones in this sample may be carry-over from other donors' samples. This rearrangement joins TRBV20-1 to TRBJ2-4; D may be TRBD2 (6 bases). Sequenced material: axillary lymph node tissue. The CDR3 here is CSARAGRETLNIQYF. For the CDR3, the DNA is TGCAGTGCTAGGGCTGGACGGGAGACACTAAACATTCAGTACTTC.